The 27 T cell receptor beta chains below all came from one sample that was sequenced in a study of control samples from healthy donors and cancer patients. Profiling relied on immunoSEQ multiplex PCR, and the TCRdb table lists in-frame clones only, not all of them. Of 60,000 to 75,000 clones in the sample, approximately 89% were seen once. The sample comprised PBMCs. The receptors shown here come from a man in his sixties with colorectal cancer.

The chain uses TRBV7-6 and TRBJ1-1, with D unresolved. CDR3 size: 14 residues. The ends were cut back, 5 bases at V and 6 bases at J, with 16 bases in the middle. Looked up from germline, CDR1 is SGHVS and CDR2 is FNYEAQ. Here the CDR3 reads CASSPEKVLSEAFF. In nucleotides, the CDR3 is TGTGCCAGCAGCCCTGAGAAGGTGCTTTCTGAAGCTTTCTTT.

CDR3: CASSLEGGKNIQYF. CDR3 in DNA: TGTGCCAGCAGCTTAGAAGGGGGGAAAAACATTCAGTACTTC. The rearrangement links TRBV7-9 to TRBJ2-4; TRBD1 or TRBD2 may be the D gene (6 bases each). This CDR3 comprises 14 residues. Germline V CDR1 and CDR2: SEHNR, FQNEAQ (reference sequence). Trimming stripped 1 base from V and 4 bases from J, with 8 bases between.

This clone turned up a few times. The chain employs TRBV12-5 and TRBJ1-1, with D perhaps matching TRBD1 (5 bases). V dropped 1 base and J dropped 4 bases, with 7 bases sitting between them. CDR3 size: 13 residues. CDR1 and CDR2 (germline): LGHNT, FRNRAP. For the CDR3, the DNA is TGTGCTAGTGGTTTGGGTGGGACCACTGAAGCTTTCTTT. Encoded protein: CASGLGGTTEAFF.

The chain recombines TRBV27 with TRBJ2-1; D possibly corresponds to TRBD2 (8 bases). The V gene lost 2 bases and the J gene lost 0 bases, with 17 bases spanning the gap. This CDR3 contains 18 residues. Per the germline V gene, CDR1 is MNHEY and CDR2 is SMNVEV (reference sequence). The CDR3 bases are TGTGCCAGCAGTTTAGACAGGGATGGGACTAGCTCCTACAATGAGCAGTTCTTC. This encodes CASSLDRDGTSSYNEQFF.

The rearrangement links TRBV11-1 to TRBJ1-6, with 9 nucleotides matching TRBD1. V shed 1 base, J shed 7 bases, and the junction held 5 bases outside the gene matches. CDR3 size: 16 residues. CDR1 SGHAT and CDR2 FQDESV come from the germline V gene (reference sequence). In nucleotides, the CDR3 is TGTGCCAGCAGCTTAGGGACAGGGGCGCGGAATTCACCCCTCCACTTT. Amino acids: CASSLGTGARNSPLHF.

J is TRBJ1-1 and V is TRBV2; D call uncertain. This CDR3 region has 13 residues. CDR1 is SNHLY, CDR2 FYNNEI, per germline. Trimming removed 6 bases at V and 0 bases at J, with 8 bases between. CDR3 sequence: CASRREMNTEAFF. For the CDR3, the DNA is TGTGCCAGCAGGAGGGAAATGAACACTGAAGCTTTCTTT.

The CDR3 sequence is CASSVAWTSGNEQFF. Here the CDR3 DNA reads TGTGCCAGCAGCGTAGCCTGGACTAGCGGCAATGAGCAGTTCTTC. This chain links TRBV9 with TRBJ2-1; 10 positions agree with TRBD2. The V gene end was trimmed by 0 bases and the J gene end by 6 bases; junction bases not matched to a gene: 3. The germline V gene encodes CDR1 SGDLS and CDR2 YYNGEE. CDR3 length: 15 residues.

Of note for this clone: One end of the junction fails to match germline, which may point to a read error. The J gene is TRBJ2-6, the V gene TRBV10-3, with 7 bases fitting TRBD1. The CDR3 is made up of 19 amino acids. Looked up from germline, CDR1 is ENHRY and CDR2 is SYGVKD. CDR3 residues: CAISDFTKQGSSGANVPTF. The CDR3 DNA sequence: TGTGCCATCAGCGATTTTACCAAACAGGGGAGCTCTGGGGCCAACGTCCCGACTTTC.

V usage is TRBV28 and J usage is TRBJ2-1; 9 positions agree with TRBD1. The V gene's germline CDR1 is MDHEN and CDR2 SYDVKM. V lost 6 bases to trimming and J lost 6 bases; unmatched junction nucleotides: 9. This CDR3 region has 15 residues. The CDR3, as DNA: TGTGCCAGCAGAGGAAACAGGGGGCAACGCAATGAGCAGTTCTTC. It encodes CASRGNRGQRNEQFF.

This chain uses TRBV7-2 with TRBJ2-7, with no clear D. Trimming shortened V by 5 bases and J by 6 bases, and 11 bases separated the two germline ends. CDR1 is SGHTA, CDR2 FQGNSA, per germline. CDR3 length equals 12 residues. The CDR3 here is CASSLSRSEQYF. The CDR3 DNA reads as TGTGCCAGCAGCCTATCCCGGAGCGAGCAGTACTTC.

The V gene is TRBV27, the J gene TRBJ2-2; 14 bases fit TRBD2. Per germline, CDR1 MNHEY and CDR2 SMNVEV (reference sequence). The CDR3 totals 19 residues. V shed 4 bases, J shed 2 bases, and the junction held 9 bases outside the gene matches. This CDR3 is CASSSWTGTSGGNTGELFF. The CDR3 nucleotides are TGTGCCAGCAGTTCCTGGACCGGGACTAGCGGGGGTAACACCGGGGAGCTGTTTTTT.

The chain is built from TRBV7-9 and TRBJ1-2, with D unclear. This CDR3 comprises 14 residues. Germline CDR1 reads SEHNR; CDR2 reads FQNEAQ (reference sequence). V lost 1 base, J lost 4 bases, and 10 bases lay in between. The CDR3 DNA follows: TGTGCCAGCAGCTTAGGGCCCTCGGCCTATGGCTACACCTTC. Encoded protein: CASSLGPSAYGYTF.

This chain uses TRBV7-8 with TRBJ2-1; possibly TRBD1 or TRBD2 for D (5 bases each). The CDR3 sequence is 17 residues long. Germline CDR1 and CDR2: SGHVS and FQNEAQ. Trimming stripped 6 bases from V and 4 bases from J, with 22 bases between. DNA of the CDR3: TGTGCCAGCAGTTTCGGAACGGGACGGCTAAAATACAATGAGCAGTTCTTC. This encodes CASSFGTGRLKYNEQFF. The complete variable domain, with remaining parts taken from reference TRBV7-8 and TRBJ2-1, reads GAGVSQSPRYKVAKRGQDVALRCDPISGHVSLFWYQQALGQGPEFLTYFQNEAQLDKSGLPSDRFFAERPEGSVSTLKIQRTQQEDSAVYLCASSFGTGRLKYNEQFFGPGTRLTVL.

The chain combines TRBV19 with TRBJ2-3; no firm D call. The CDR3 consists of 14 residues. Trimming removed 1 base from V and 2 bases from J, with 7 bases in between. CDR1 and CDR2 from the germline V gene are LNHDA and SQIVND (reference sequence). CDR3 in DNA: TGTGCCAGTAGTATAGGACTCTACACAGATACGCAGTATTTT. Residues: CASSIGLYTDTQYF.

The chain carries TRBV12-3 or TRBV12-4 and TRBJ2-5; a possible D gene is TRBD1 (5 bases). Trimming stripped 2 bases from V and 6 bases from J, with 10 bases between. This CDR3 is built from 13 residues. In DNA form, the CDR3 reads TGTGCCAGCAGTTTAACTGACAGTCAGACCCAGTACTTC. Protein sequence: CASSLTDSQTQYF.

The V gene is TRBV7-9, the J gene TRBJ1-5; 8 bases match TRBD1. J gave up 2 bases and V 6 bases, and 6 bases lay outside the gene matches. The CDR3 sequence is 15 residues long. The V gene's germline CDR1 is SEHNR and CDR2 FQNEAQ (reference sequence). The CDR3 DNA is TGTGCCAGCAGTCGAGACAGGGGCGGCAATCAGCCCCAGCATTTT. Its translation is CASSRDRGGNQPQHF.

V usage is TRBV6-5 and J usage is TRBJ2-7; D is ambiguous. The CDR3 consists of 12 residues. Germline V gene sequence: CDR1 MNHEY, CDR2 SVGAGI. The V end was cut by 6 bases, the J end by 6 bases, with 12 bases between. CDR3 region: CASRKSVGEQYF. The CDR3 nucleotides read TGTGCCAGCAGAAAATCAGTTGGCGAGCAGTACTTC.

V gene TRBV6-5 combines with J gene TRBJ1-2; TRBD1 matches 7 bases. This CDR3 contains 13 residues. The V segment lost 6 bases and the J segment 4 bases; nucleotides outside the gene matches: 5. Per the germline V gene, CDR1 is MNHEY and CDR2 is SVGAGI. The CDR3 here is CASSWDSRYGYTF. DNA of the CDR3: TGTGCCAGCAGCTGGGACAGCCGCTATGGCTACACCTTC.

This chain connects TRBV4-1 to TRBJ2-5, with D uncertain. Germline assignment: CDR1 MGHRA and CDR2 YSYEKL. The CDR3 spans 13 residues. Trimming took 0 bases from V and 5 from J, leaving 7 bases between them. CDR3 in amino acids: CASSQDFMETQYF. CDR3 sequence (DNA): TGCGCCAGCAGCCAAGATTTTATGGAGACCCAGTACTTC.

Here the CDR3 reads CASSYLGYGGATQYF. For the CDR3, the DNA is TGTGCCAGCAGTTATCTGGGATATGGCGGGGCGACCCAGTACTTC. V usage is TRBV6-2 or TRBV6-3 and J usage is TRBJ2-5, with D perhaps matching TRBD2 (6 bases). CDR3 length: 15 amino acids. V lost 3 bases, J lost 7 bases, and 18 bases lay in between. The germline CDR1 and CDR2 sequences are MNHEY and SVGEGT.

The chain is built from TRBV11-3 and TRBJ2-7; the match to TRBD1 covers 8 bases. This CDR3 has 15 amino acids. V dropped 1 base and J dropped 5; count of bases not matched to a gene: 7. In germline, CDR1 is SGHNT, CDR2 YENEEA. The CDR3 nucleotides are TGTGCCAGCAGCTTAGGTCGGACAGGGTCCCACGAGCAGTACTTC. As protein: CASSLGRTGSHEQYF.

This clone was seen more than once but under ten times. The V call is TRBV3-1 (or the pseudogene TRBV3-2), the J call TRBJ1-1, with D uncertain. Germline V gene sequence: CDR1 LGHDT, CDR2 YNNKEL (reference sequence). CDR3 length: 11 amino acids. Trimming stripped 7 bases from V and 1 base from J, with 4 bases between. The CDR3 nucleotides are TGTGCCAGCATGGGGAACACTGAAGCTTTCTTT. Amino acids: CASMGNTEAFF.

This clone was seen more than once but under ten times. This chain links TRBV10-3 with TRBJ2-1; 12 bases match TRBD2. CDR3 length: 16 residues. Germline lookup yields CDR1 ENHRY and CDR2 SYGVKD. The ends lost 4 bases at V and 7 bases at J; junction bases unmatched: 8. The CDR3 bases are TGTGCCATCAGTGCATCTAGCGGGGGGGCGAGGAATGAGCAGTTCTTC. It encodes CAISASSGGARNEQFF.

V is TRBV6-5 and J is TRBJ1-1, with D possibly being TRBD1 (5 bases). CDR1 and CDR2 (germline): MNHEY, SVGAGI. With 5 bases removed from V and 5 bases from J, the gap between germline ends came to 12 bases. There are 13 residues in the CDR3. Written as DNA, the CDR3 is TGTGCCAGCAGTCCAGGGTTAAGAACTGAAGCTTTCTTT. It encodes CASSPGLRTEAFF.

The chain couples TRBV2 to TRBJ2-5; no definite D call. Germline CDR1 and CDR2: SNHLY and FYNNEI. CDR3 length equals 11 residues. Trimming removed 9 bases from V and 4 bases from J, with 9 bases in between. Here the CDR3 reads CASGPTETQYF. The CDR3 nucleotides read TGTGCCAGTGGACCCACAGAGACCCAGTACTTC.

The chain combines TRBV28 with TRBJ2-1; TRBD1 agrees at 9 bases. The germline V gene has CDR1 MDHEN and CDR2 SYDVKM. Germline trimming cut 7 bases from V and 0 bases from J; bases unmatched to any gene: 4. CDR3 length: 15 residues. CDR3 sequence: CASTNRGLSYNEQFF. In DNA, the CDR3 is TGTGCCAGCACTAACAGGGGGCTCTCCTACAATGAGCAGTTCTTC.

This rearrangement joins TRBV5-1 to TRBJ2-2, with D perhaps TRBD1 (6 bases). The CDR3 totals 15 residues. Trimming left V 7 bases short and J 2 bases short, with 15 bases between. Germline loops: CDR1 SGHRS, CDR2 YFSETQ. CDR3 in amino acids: CASSTGRANTGELFF. CDR3 DNA: TGCGCCAGCTCGACAGGCAGGGCAAACACCGGGGAGCTGTTTTTT.